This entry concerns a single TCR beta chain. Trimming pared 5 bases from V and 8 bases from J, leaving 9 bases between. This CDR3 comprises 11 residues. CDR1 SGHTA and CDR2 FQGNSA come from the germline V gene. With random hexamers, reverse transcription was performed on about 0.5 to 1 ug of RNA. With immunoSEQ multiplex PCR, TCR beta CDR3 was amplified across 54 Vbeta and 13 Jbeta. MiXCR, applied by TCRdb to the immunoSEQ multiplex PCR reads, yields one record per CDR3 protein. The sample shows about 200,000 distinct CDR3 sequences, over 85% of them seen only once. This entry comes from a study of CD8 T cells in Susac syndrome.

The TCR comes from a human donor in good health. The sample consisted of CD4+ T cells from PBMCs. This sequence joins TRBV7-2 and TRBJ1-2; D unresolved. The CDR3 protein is CASSPTAGYTF. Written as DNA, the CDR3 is TGTGCCAGCAGCCCCACCGCCGGCTACACCTTC.